Below are 4 T cell receptor beta chains sequenced from a single sample in a study of blood T cell repertoires in COVID-19. Data came from immunoSEQ multiplex PCR; TCRdb stores just in-frame clones and leaves some out. The data show roughly 35,000 clones, 85% seen once. Sequencing used peripheral blood. The receptor source for this set is a human donor with acute or convalescent COVID-19. The donor label of this sample is uncertain.

The chain employs TRBV28 and TRBJ1-5, with TRBD1 matching over 9 bases. Germline V CDR1 and CDR2: MDHEN, SYDVKM. The CDR3 spans 17 residues. The ends lost 4 bases at V and 3 bases at J; junction bases unmatched: 10. The CDR3 sequence: CASSSFRTGAINQPQHF. CDR3 coding DNA: TGTGCCAGCAGTTCGTTCCGGACAGGGGCGATCAATCAGCCCCAGCATTTT.

In this sample, this clone turned up a few times. The chain couples TRBV15 to TRBJ1-5; 9 positions agree with TRBD1. CDR1 is LNHNV, CDR2 YYDKDF, per germline (reference sequence). Unmatched junction bases numbered 7, after V lost 3 bases and J lost 4 bases. The CDR3 runs 16 residues. In DNA form, the CDR3 reads TGTGCCACCAGCAGCCTAGGACAGGGGCCTAATCAGCCCCAGCATTTT. It is translated as CATSSLGQGPNQPQHF. Complete variable domain (other parts from reference TRBV15 and TRBJ1-5): DAMVIQNPRYQVTQFGKPVTLSCSQTLNHNVMYWYQQKSSQAPKLLFHYYDKDFNNEADTPDNFQSRRPNTSFCFLDIRSPGLGDTAMYLCATSSLGQGPNQPQHFGDGTRLSIL.

The V and J genes are TRBV2 and TRBJ2-3, with D perhaps TRBD2 (6 bases). CDR3 length: 15 amino acids. Germline values: CDR1 SNHLY, CDR2 FYNNEI. V lost 6 bases and J 0 bases, leaving 13 bases between the germline ends. The CDR3 region has the DNA TGTGCCAGCAGGGGGAGGAAGGCAAGCACAGATACGCAGTATTTT. Its translation is CASRGRKASTDTQYF. Full variable domain (remainder filled in from reference TRBV2 and TRBJ2-3): EPEVTQTPSHQVTQMGQEVILRCVPISNHLYFYWYRQILGQKVEFLVSFYNNEISEKSEIFDDQFSVERPDGSNFTLKIRSTKLEDSAMYFCASRGRKASTDTQYFGPGTRLTVL.

This clone was found a few times. This chain connects TRBV7-2 to TRBJ1-5, with TRBD1 as a possible D gene (5 bases). V was trimmed by 5 bases and J by 4 bases, leaving 15 bases between them. Germline CDR1 and CDR2: SGHTA and FQGNSA. This CDR3 region has 15 residues. The CDR3 sequence is CASSPNGRVNQPQHF. The CDR3 region has the DNA TGTGCCAGCAGCCCAAACGGCAGGGTAAATCAGCCCCAGCATTTT.